A single sample gave rise to the 9 T cell receptor beta chains below, sequenced in a study of blood T cell repertoires in COVID-19. Method: immunoSEQ multiplex PCR; TCRdb's copy keeps in-frame clones and lacks some. The sample consists of 190,000 or so clones, around 88% of them appearing once. Sequencing was performed on peripheral blood. Receptor source: a woman in her twenties or thirties with acute or convalescent COVID-19.

This chain links TRBV2 with TRBJ2-3; D is undetermined. V lost 9 bases to trimming and J lost 2 bases, with 6 bases between them. Germline V CDR1 and CDR2: SNHLY, FYNNEI. This CDR3 has 11 amino acids. The CDR3 DNA reads TGTGCCAGTAGATACACAGATACGCAGTATTTT. This translates into CASRYTDTQYF.

The V gene is TRBV5-8, the J gene TRBJ1-4; 7 positions match TRBD1. From germline, CDR1 is SGHTS and CDR2 YDEGEE. This CDR3 is built from 16 residues. The V segment lost 6 bases and the J segment 5 bases; nucleotides outside the gene matches: 13. The CDR3 region has the DNA TGTGCCAGCACCCCATGGGGGACAGCGGAGAATGAAAAACTGTTTTTT. It encodes CASTPWGTAENEKLFF.

This chain connects TRBV5-4 to TRBJ2-5, with D possibly TRBD1 on 6 matching bases. Trimming left V 4 bases short and J 1 base short, with 11 bases between. The CDR3 is 14 residues long. Germline lookup yields CDR1 SGHNT and CDR2 YYREEE (reference sequence). The CDR3, as DNA: TGTGCCAGCAGCCGAATGGGGGCCCAAGAGACCCAGTACTTC. It is translated as CASSRMGAQETQYF. The full variable domain, rest sourced from reference TRBV5-4 and TRBJ2-5, is ETGVTQSPTHLIKTRGQQVTLRCSSQSGHNTVSWYQQALGQGPQFIFQYYREEENGRGNFPPRFSGLQFPNYSSELNVNALELDDSALYLCASSRMGAQETQYFGPGTRLLVL.

The chain is built from TRBV20-1 and TRBJ1-5, with TRBD1 matching over 8 bases. The ends lost 6 bases at V and 16 bases at J; junction bases unmatched: 8. This CDR3 has 10 residues. Germline values: CDR1 DFQATT, CDR2 SNEGSKA (reference sequence). The CDR3 DNA sequence: TGCAGTGCCGGGGACAGGCGCCAACATTTT. This gives the protein CSAGDRRQHF.

The V call is TRBV7-9, the J call TRBJ2-3; TRBD2 aligns across 7 bases. Germline loops: CDR1 SEHNR, CDR2 FQNEAQ (reference sequence). V was clipped by 4 bases and J by 2 bases; unmatched bases: 12. The CDR3 runs 17 residues. The DNA for the CDR3 is TGTGCCAGCAGCTCGAGCCCTACTAGCGCCCACACAGATACGCAGTATTTT. Amino acid sequence: CASSSSPTSAHTDTQYF.

The V gene is TRBV9, the J gene TRBJ2-3; unclear D gene. The CDR3 has 13 residues. Germline CDR1 is SGDLS and CDR2 is YYNGEE. V was pared by 0 bases and J by 5 bases, with 7 bases between. The CDR3 protein is CASSVGTQDTQYF. The DNA for the CDR3 is TGTGCCAGCAGCGTAGGTACTCAAGATACGCAGTATTTT.

The CDR3 DNA reads TGTGCCAGCAGTTCAACCCCGGGGACTGAAGCTTTCTTT. It translates to CASSSTPGTEAFF. The chain has TRBV12-3 or TRBV12-4 and TRBJ1-1; D is unclear. The CDR3 runs to 13 residues. Trimming left V 4 bases short and J 5 bases short, with 11 bases between.

The chain joins TRBV7-9 to TRBJ1-2; D gene ambiguous. The V gene's germline CDR1 is SEHNR and CDR2 FQNEAQ (reference sequence). The CDR3 covers 17 residues. V was cut by 2 bases and J by 0 bases, with 16 bases left in between. The CDR3 loop reads CASSLNSGSGANYGYTF. The CDR3 region has the DNA TGTGCCAGCAGCTTAAATTCAGGCAGCGGAGCTAACTATGGCTACACCTTC. Full variable domain (missing parts from reference TRBV7-9 and TRBJ1-2): DTGVSQNPRHKITKRGQNVTFRCDPISEHNRLYWYRQTLGQGPEFLTYFQNEAQLEKSRLLSDRFSAERPKGSFSTLEIQRTEQGDSAMYLCASSLNSGSGANYGYTFGSGTRLTVV.

The CDR3: CASSTDLGTLETQYF. CDR3 DNA sequence: TGTGCCAGCAGCACAGATCTCGGGACTCTAGAGACCCAGTACTTC. The V gene is TRBV11-2, the J gene TRBJ2-5, with TRBD2 as a possible D gene (6 bases). CDR1 and CDR2 (germline): SGHAT, FQNNGV. Trimming removed 5 bases from V and 4 bases from J, with 17 bases in between. This CDR3 contains 15 residues.